This TCR beta chain came from a study of T cell responses to AZD1222 COVID-19 vaccine. Overall study: Pooling was applied to second doses at about 4 or about 12 weeks. Findings of the study overall: Receipt of two AZD1222 doses was followed by a rise in Spike-specific TCR breadth and depth.

The count of this clone is one. What it binds is unknown. Libraries were prepared by immunoSEQ multiplex PCR; TCRdb keeps only in-frame clonotypes and omits some of them. The data show just under 85,000 clones, approximately 85% seen once. Sequences were derived from peripheral blood, sampled on day 0 of AZD1222 vaccination. The sequence was obtained from an adult in good health.

The CDR3: CASSYAWGRVNEQFF. DNA of the CDR3: TGTGCCAGCAGTTACGCGTGGGGGAGGGTCAATGAGCAGTTCTTC. This chain connects TRBV28 to TRBJ2-1; 7 positions match TRBD2. This CDR3 is 15 amino acids long. Germline V gene lookup returns CDR1 MDHEN and CDR2 SYDVKM. Unmatched junction bases numbered 9, after V lost 4 bases and J lost 6 bases.